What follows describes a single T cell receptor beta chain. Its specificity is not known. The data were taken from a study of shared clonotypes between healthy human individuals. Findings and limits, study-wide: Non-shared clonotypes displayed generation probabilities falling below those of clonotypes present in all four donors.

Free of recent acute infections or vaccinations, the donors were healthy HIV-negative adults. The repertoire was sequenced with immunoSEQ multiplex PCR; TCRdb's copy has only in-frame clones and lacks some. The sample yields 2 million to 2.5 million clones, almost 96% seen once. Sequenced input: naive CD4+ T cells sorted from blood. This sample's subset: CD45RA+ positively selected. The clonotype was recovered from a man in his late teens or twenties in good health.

CDR3 loop: CASRLTENTEAFF. Written as DNA, the CDR3 is TGTGCCAGCAGGTTGACGGAGAACACTGAAGCTTTCTTT. The chain uses TRBV28 and TRBJ1-1; D gene ambiguous. Germline CDR1 reads MDHEN; CDR2 reads SYDVKM. This CDR3 spans 13 amino acids. Trimming stripped 6 bases from V and 1 base from J, with 9 bases between.